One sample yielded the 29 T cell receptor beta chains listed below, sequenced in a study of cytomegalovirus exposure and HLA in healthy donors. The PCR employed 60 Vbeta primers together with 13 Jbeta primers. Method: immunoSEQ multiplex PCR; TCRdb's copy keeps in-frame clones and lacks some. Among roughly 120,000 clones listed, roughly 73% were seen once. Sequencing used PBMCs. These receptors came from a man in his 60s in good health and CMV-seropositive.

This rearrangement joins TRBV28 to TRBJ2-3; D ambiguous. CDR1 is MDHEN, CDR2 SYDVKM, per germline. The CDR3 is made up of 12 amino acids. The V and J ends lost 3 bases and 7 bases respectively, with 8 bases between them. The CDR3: CASSLTSHTQYF. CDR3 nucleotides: TGTGCCAGCAGTTTGACTTCCCATACGCAGTATTTT.

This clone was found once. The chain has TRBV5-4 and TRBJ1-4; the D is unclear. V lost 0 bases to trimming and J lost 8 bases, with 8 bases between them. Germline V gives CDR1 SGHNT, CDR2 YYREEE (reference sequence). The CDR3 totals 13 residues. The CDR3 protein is CASSLGDSEKLFF. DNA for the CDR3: TGTGCCAGCAGCTTGGGCGACTCCGAAAAACTGTTTTTT. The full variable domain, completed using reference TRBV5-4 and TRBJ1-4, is ETGVTQSPTHLIKTRGQQVTLRCSSQSGHNTVSWYQQALGQGPQFIFQYYREEENGRGNFPPRFSGLQFPNYSSELNVNALELDDSALYLCASSLGDSEKLFFGSGTQLSVL.

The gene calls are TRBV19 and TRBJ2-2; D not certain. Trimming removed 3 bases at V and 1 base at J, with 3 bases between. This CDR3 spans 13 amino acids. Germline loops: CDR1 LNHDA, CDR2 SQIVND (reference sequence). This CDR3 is CASSIGNTGELFF. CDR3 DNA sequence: TGTGCCAGTAGTATCGGGAACACCGGGGAGCTGTTTTTT.

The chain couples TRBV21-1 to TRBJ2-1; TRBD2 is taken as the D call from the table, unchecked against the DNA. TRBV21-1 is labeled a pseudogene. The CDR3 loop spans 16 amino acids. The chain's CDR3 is CASSKVRRGGHNEQFF. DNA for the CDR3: TGTGCCAGCAGCAAAGTACGCCGGGGGGGCCACAATGAGCAGTTCTTC.

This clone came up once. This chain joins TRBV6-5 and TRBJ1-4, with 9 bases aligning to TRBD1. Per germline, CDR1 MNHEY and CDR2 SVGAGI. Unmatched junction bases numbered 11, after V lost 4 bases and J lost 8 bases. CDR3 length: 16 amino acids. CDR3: CASSSTGGVIGEKLFF. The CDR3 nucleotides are TGTGCCAGCAGTTCCACAGGGGGCGTAATTGGAGAAAAACTGTTTTTT.

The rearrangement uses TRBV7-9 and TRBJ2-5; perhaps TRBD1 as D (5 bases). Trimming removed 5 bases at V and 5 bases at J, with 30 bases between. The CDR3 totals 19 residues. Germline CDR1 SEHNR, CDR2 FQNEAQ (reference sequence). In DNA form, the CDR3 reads TGTGCCAGCAGCCCCCCCTATCGAGCCGACAGTTCCGCCCAGGAGACCCAGTACTTC. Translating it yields CASSPPYRADSSAQETQYF. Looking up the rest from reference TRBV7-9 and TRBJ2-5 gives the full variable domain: DTGVSQNPRHKITKRGQNVTFRCDPISEHNRLYWYRQTLGQGPEFLTYFQNEAQLEKSRLLSDRFSAERPKGSFSTLEIQRTEQGDSAMYLCASSPPYRADSSAQETQYFGPGTRLLVL.

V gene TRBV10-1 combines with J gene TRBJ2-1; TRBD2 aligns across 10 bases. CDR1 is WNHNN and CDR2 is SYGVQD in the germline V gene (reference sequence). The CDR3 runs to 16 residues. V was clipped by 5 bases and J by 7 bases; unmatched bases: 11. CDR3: CASSSGGAGVGNEQFF. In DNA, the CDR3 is TGCGCCAGCAGTAGCGGGGGGGCCGGGGTTGGGAATGAGCAGTTCTTC.

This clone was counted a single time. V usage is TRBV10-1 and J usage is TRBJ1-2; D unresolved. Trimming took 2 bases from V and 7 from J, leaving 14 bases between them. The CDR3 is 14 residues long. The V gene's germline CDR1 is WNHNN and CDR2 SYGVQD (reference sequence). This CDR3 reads CASSETNSPLGYTF. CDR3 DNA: TGCGCCAGCAGTGAGACGAACAGCCCGCTTGGCTACACCTTC.

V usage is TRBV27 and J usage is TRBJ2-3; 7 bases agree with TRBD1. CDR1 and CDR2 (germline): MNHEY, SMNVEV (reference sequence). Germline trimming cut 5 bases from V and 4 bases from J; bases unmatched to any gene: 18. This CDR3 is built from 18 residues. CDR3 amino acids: CASSPELRQGRRADTQYF. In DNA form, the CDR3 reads TGTGCCAGCAGTCCCGAACTGAGACAGGGCCGGCGGGCAGATACGCAGTATTTT.

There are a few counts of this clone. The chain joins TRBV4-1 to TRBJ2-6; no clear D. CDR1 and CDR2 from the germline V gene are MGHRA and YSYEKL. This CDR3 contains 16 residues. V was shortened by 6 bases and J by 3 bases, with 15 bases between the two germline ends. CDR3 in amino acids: CASRGHVGDGANVLTF. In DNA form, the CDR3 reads TGCGCCAGCAGGGGCCACGTGGGTGATGGGGCCAACGTCCTGACTTTC.

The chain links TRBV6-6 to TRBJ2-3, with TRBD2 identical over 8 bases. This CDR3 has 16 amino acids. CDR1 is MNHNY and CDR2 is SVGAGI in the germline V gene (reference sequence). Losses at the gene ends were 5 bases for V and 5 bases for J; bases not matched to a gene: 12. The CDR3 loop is CASSRLSTGGRDTQYF. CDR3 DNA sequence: TGTGCCAGCAGTCGCCTGAGCACGGGGGGGCGAGATACGCAGTATTTT.

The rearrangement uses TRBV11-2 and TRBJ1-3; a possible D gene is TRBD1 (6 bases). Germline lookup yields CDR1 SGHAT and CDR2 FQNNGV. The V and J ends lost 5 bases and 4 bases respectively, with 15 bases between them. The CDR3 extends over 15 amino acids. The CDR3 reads CASSVSGTFGNTIYF. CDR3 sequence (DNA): TGTGCCAGCAGCGTTAGCGGGACATTCGGAAACACCATATATTTT.

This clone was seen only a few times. CDR3 amino acids: CATSRGQGHTGELFF. The CDR3 DNA follows: TGTGCCACCAGCAGGGGACAGGGTCACACCGGGGAGCTGTTTTTT. The chain is built from TRBV15 and TRBJ2-2, with 9 bases that match TRBD1. With 3 bases clipped from V and 3 bases from J, the junction kept 2 bases outside the gene matches. CDR3 size: 15 residues. Germline V CDR1 and CDR2: LNHNV, YYDKDF (reference sequence).

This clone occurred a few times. CDR3 protein: CASSARGQGNQPQHF. For the CDR3, the DNA is TGTGCCAGCAGTGCGAGGGGGCAGGGCAATCAGCCCCAGCATTTT. The V gene is TRBV6-1, the J gene TRBJ1-5, with 7 bases matching TRBD1. This CDR3 region has 15 residues. V lost 4 bases and J lost 2; bases outside the gene matches: 5. Germline-derived CDR1 and CDR2 are MNHNS and SASEGT.

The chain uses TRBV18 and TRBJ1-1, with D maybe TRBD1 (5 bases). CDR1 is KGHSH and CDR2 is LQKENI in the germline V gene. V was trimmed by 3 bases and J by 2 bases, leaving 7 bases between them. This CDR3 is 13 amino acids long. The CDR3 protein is CASSPDSNTEAFF. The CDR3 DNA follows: TGTGCCAGCTCACCCGACAGTAACACTGAAGCTTTCTTT.

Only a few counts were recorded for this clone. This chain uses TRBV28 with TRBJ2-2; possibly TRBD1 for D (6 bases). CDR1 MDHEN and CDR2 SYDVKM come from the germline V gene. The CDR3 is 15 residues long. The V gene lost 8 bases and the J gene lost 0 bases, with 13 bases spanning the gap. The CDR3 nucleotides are TGTGCCAGCCGTCTCAGGGGCCCGAACACCGGGGAGCTGTTTTTT. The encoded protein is CASRLRGPNTGELFF.

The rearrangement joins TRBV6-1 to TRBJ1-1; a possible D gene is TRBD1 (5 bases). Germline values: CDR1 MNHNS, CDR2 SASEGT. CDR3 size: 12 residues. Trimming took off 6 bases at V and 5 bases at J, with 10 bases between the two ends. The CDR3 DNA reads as TGTGCCAGCAGGTCAGGGTTTACTGAAGCTTTCTTT. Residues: CASRSGFTEAFF.

The chain's CDR3 is CASSLAQGPYEQYF. For the CDR3, the DNA is TGTGCCAGCAGCTTAGCACAGGGACCTTACGAGCAGTACTTC. The chain couples TRBV7-6 to TRBJ2-7, with TRBD1 as a possible D gene (6 bases). This CDR3 is 14 amino acids long. V gave up 0 bases and J gave up 4 bases, with 10 bases separating them. Germline CDR1 is SGHVS and CDR2 is FNYEAQ.

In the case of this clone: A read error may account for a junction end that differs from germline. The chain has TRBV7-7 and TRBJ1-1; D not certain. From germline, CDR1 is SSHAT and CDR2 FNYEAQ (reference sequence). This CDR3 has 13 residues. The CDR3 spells CASSRDYGTEAFF. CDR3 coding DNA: TGTGCTAGCAGTCGAGACTACGGGACTGAAGCTTTCTTT.

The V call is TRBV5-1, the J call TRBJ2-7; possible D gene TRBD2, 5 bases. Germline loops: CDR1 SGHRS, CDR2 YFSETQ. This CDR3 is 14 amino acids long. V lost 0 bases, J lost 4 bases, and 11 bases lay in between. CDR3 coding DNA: TGCGCCAGCAGCTTGGACGGGGATCGGTACGAGCAGTACTTC. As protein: CASSLDGDRYEQYF.

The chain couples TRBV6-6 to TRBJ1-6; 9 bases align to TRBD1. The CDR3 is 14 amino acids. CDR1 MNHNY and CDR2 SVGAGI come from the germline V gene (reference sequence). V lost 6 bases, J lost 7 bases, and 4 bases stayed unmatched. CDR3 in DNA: TGTGCCAGCAGAGAGACAGGGGGGAATTCACCCCTCCACTTT. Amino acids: CASRETGGNSPLHF.

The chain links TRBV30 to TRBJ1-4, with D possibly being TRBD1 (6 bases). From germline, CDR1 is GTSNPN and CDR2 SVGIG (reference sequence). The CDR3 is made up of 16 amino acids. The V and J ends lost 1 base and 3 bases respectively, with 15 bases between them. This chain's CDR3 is CAWSATKQGPNEKLFF. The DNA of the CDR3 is TGTGCCTGGAGTGCGACTAAACAGGGTCCTAATGAAAAACTGTTTTTT.

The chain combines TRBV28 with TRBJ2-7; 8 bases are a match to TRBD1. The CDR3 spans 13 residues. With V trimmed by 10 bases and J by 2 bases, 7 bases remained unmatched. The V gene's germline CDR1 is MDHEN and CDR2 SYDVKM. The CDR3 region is CATLTGATYEQYF. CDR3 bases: TGTGCCACCTTGACAGGGGCTACCTACGAGCAGTACTTC.

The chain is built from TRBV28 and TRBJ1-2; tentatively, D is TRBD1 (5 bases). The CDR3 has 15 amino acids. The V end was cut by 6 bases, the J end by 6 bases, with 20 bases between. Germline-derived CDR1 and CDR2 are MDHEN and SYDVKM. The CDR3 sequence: CASREGPIRFNGYTF. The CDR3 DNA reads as TGTGCCAGCAGGGAGGGACCTATAAGGTTTAATGGCTACACCTTC.

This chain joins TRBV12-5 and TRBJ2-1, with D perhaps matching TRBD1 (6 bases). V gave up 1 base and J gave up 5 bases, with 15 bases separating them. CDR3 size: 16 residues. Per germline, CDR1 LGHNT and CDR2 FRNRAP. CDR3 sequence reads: CASGLGIRDMDNEQFF. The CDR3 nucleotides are TGTGCTAGTGGTTTGGGGATCCGGGACATGGACAATGAGCAGTTCTTC.

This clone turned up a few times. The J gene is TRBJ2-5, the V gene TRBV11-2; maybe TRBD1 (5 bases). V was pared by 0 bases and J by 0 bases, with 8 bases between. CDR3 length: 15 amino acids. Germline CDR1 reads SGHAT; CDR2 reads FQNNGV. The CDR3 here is CASSLDQGYQETQYF. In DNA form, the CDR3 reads TGTGCCAGCAGCTTAGATCAGGGATACCAAGAGACCCAGTACTTC.

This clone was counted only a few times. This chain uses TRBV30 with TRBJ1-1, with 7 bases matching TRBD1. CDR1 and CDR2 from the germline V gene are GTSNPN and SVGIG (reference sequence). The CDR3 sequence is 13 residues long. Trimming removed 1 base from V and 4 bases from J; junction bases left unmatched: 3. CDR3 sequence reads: CAWSATGLTEAFF. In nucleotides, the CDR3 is TGTGCCTGGAGTGCGACAGGGCTCACTGAAGCTTTCTTT.

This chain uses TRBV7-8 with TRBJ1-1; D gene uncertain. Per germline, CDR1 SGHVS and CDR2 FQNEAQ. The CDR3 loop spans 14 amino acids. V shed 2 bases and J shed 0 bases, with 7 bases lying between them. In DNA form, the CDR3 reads TGTGCCAGCAGCTTAAACAACCTGAACACTGAAGCTTTCTTT. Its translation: CASSLNNLNTEAFF.

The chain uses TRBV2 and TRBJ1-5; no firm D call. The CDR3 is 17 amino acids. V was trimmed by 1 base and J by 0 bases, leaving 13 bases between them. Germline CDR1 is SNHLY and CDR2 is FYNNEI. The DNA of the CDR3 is TGTGCCAGCAGTGAAGGGTCATGGACTAATAGCAATCAGCCCCAGCATTTT. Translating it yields CASSEGSWTNSNQPQHF.